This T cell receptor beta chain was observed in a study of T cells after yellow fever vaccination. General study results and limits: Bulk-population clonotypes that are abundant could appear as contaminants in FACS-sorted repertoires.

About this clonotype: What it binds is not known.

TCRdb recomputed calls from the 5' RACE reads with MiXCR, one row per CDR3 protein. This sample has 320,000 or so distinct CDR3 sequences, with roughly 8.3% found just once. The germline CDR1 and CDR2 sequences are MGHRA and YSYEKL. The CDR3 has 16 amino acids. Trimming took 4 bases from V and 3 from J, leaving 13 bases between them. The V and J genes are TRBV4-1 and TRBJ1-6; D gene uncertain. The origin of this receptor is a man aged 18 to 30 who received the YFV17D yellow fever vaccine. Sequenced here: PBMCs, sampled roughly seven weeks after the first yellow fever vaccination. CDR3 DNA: TGCGCCAGCAGCCGTGGCGGACGGTACTATAATTCACCCCTCCACTTT. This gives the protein CASSRGGRYYNSPLHF.